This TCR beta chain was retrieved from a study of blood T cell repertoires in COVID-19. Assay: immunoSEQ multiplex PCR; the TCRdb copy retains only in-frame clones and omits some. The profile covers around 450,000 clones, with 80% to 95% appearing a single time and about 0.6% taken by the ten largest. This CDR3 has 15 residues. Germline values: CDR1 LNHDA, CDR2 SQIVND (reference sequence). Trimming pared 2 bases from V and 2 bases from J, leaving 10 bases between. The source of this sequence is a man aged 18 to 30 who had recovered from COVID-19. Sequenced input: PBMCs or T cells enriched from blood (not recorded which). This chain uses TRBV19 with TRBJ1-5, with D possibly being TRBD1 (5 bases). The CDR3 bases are TGTGCCAGTAGTATAAGGGGTAAGGGCAATCAGCCCCAGCATTTT. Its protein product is CASSIRGKGNQPQHF.